The rows below give T cell receptor beta chains drawn from one sample of a study of chemoradiotherapy in HPV16-positive cancers. TCRdb keeps only in-frame clones here, not all; method: immunoSEQ multiplex PCR. This sample has fewer than 15,000 clones, with about three fifths found just once. The sample here was taken from a patient who underwent chemoradiotherapy. Source of these receptors: a human donor with HPV-associated anogenital cancer. Both conserved end residues are part of each CDR3. Fields, in order: CDR3 DNA, CDR3 protein, clone size, J gene, D gene, V gene. A D gene is named only where the DNA matches it firmly. The size entry is marked missing in some rows and otherwise reads once, few, many or a size class.

TGTGCCAGCAGCCAACAGGGTAGCGAGCAGTACTTC | CASSQQGSEQYF | few | TRBJ2-7 | . | TRBV11-3
TGTGCCAGCAGCTTAAATGGAGACACTAGCCGCACTGAAGCTTTCTTT | CASSLNGDTSRTEAFF | . | TRBJ1-1 | . | TRBV7-3
TGTGCCAGCAGCGCCCAGGGACAGTCTAATGAAAAACTGTTTTTT | CASSAQGQSNEKLFF | . | TRBJ1-4 | TRBD1 | TRBV9
TGTGCCAGCAGTGAGGGCAGGCCAGCTTCACCCCTCCACTTT | CASSEGRPASPLHF | . | TRBJ1-6 | . | TRBV6-1
TGTGCCAGCAGTGATCAGGGGACTGAAGCTTTCTTT | CASSDQGTEAFF | . | TRBJ1-1 | . | TRBV6-1
TGTGCCAGCAATCCGCGGACAGGGGGTAACAATCAGCCCCAGCATTTT | CASNPRTGGNNQPQHF | once | TRBJ1-5 | TRBD1 | TRBV28
TGTGCCAGCAGCTTTAGCGGTGGTGGCTCCTACGAGCAGTACTTC | CASSFSGGGSYEQYF | . | TRBJ2-7 | . | TRBV7-3
TGTGCCAGCAGCTTAGGCCGGGCCACCAGCGAGCAGTACTTC | CASSLGRATSEQYF | . | TRBJ2-7 | . | TRBV11-2
TGTGCCAGTAGTCGTCTAGCGGGAGGAGGCGGCTACGAGCAGTACTTC | CASSRLAGGGGYEQYF | once | TRBJ2-7 | TRBD2 | TRBV19
TGCGCCAGCAGCTTATTGTTGAACACTGAAGCTTTCTTT | CASSLLLNTEAFF | once | TRBJ1-1 | . | TRBV5-1
TGTGCCAGCAGACGAGGACTAGCGGGAATGGATACGCAGTATTTT | CASRRGLAGMDTQYF | . | TRBJ2-3 | TRBD2 | TRBV7-2
TGTGCCAGCAGTGCTTTAGGGACTAGCGGATTCTACGAGCAGTACTTC | CASSALGTSGFYEQYF | few | TRBJ2-7 | TRBD2 | TRBV2
TGTGCCACCAGCACCCTTAAGTTCGGGGAGCTGTTTTTT | CATSTLKFGELFF | medium-sized | TRBJ2-2 | . | TRBV15
TGTGCCAGCAGGGGCCAGGGAAGGAAGGGCTACACCTTC | CASRGQGRKGYTF | . | TRBJ1-2 | . | TRBV28
TGTGCCAGCACCGAACAGGGGTTCTATGGCTACACCTTC | CASTEQGFYGYTF | . | TRBJ1-2 | TRBD1 | TRBV28
TGTGCCAGCACTTCCAGCGGGATGGGGGGGCAGAAACTGTTTTTT | CASTSSGMGGQKLFF | few | TRBJ1-4 | . | TRBV6-5
TGTGCCAGCAGTTCTGTATCAGGGGGAAGAACTGAAGCTTTCTTT | CASSSVSGGRTEAFF | . | TRBJ1-1 | TRBD1 | TRBV28
TGTGCCAGCAGCGTTAGAGGCAAGGTCGGCAAAAACATTCAGTACTTC | CASSVRGKVGKNIQYF | . | TRBJ2-4 | . | TRBV7-2
TGTGCCAGCAGCGCGGACTTGCACACCGGGGAGCTGTTTTTT | CASSADLHTGELFF | few | TRBJ2-2 | . | TRBV5-4
TGTGCCAGCAGCTTGGGACAGGGAAATTTTTTGGGAGGCTACACCTTC | CASSLGQGNFLGGYTF | . | TRBJ1-2 | TRBD1 | TRBV7-9
TGTGCCAGTAGTACTACGGCGGCGGTCGAGCAGTACTTC | CASSTTAAVEQYF | . | TRBJ2-7 | . | TRBV19
TGTGCCAGCAGCCTACTAACCGGGACAGGGGACGTCAATACGCAGTATTTT | CASSLLTGTGDVNTQYF | . | TRBJ2-3 | TRBD1 | TRBV13
TGTGCCAGCAGCACCCAACAGGGGGGAAAACTGTTTTTT | CASSTQQGGKLFF | . | TRBJ1-4 | TRBD1 | TRBV7-3
TGTGCCTGGACCGGACCACGGGGGACTGAAGCTTTCTTT | CAWTGPRGTEAFF | . | TRBJ1-1 | . | TRBV30
TGTGCCAGCAGCACTAGTAGGAACATGAACACTGAAGCTTTCTTT | CASSTSRNMNTEAFF | . | TRBJ1-1 | . | TRBV5-4
TGTGCCAGCAGCTTGACAGGGGAAGCCTACGAGCAGTACTTC | CASSLTGEAYEQYF | few | TRBJ2-7 | TRBD1 | TRBV5-8
TGTGCCAGCAGCTCCGGGCAGGGGGAAGCCGGGGAGCTGTTTTTT | CASSSGQGEAGELFF | few | TRBJ2-2 | TRBD1 | TRBV11-1
TGTGCCATCAGTGAGGTACTAGACGATAACTATGGCTACACCTTC | CAISEVLDDNYGYTF | medium-sized | TRBJ1-2 | . | TRBV10-3
TGTGCCAGCAGCACCGGACAGGGTTTGGGAGTGTCACCCCTCCACTTT | CASSTGQGLGVSPLHF | . | TRBJ1-6 | . | TRBV21-1
TGTGCCAGCAGCATAACAGCGGGGCCGTACTACGAGCAGTACTTC | CASSITAGPYYEQYF | . | TRBJ2-7 | TRBD2 | TRBV7-3
TGTGCCAGCTCACCGAAGGACAGGATGACCTACAATGAGCAGTTCTTC | CASSPKDRMTYNEQFF | . | TRBJ2-1 | TRBD1 | TRBV18
TGCAGCGCTCGCGGTCTAGCGGGGGGGCCTCCAGATACGCAGTATTTT | CSARGLAGGPPDTQYF | . | TRBJ2-3 | TRBD2 | TRBV29-1
TGTGCTAGTGGTTATAGCGCTGCAGGACAAAGTCGGGCCAACGTCCTGACTTTC | CASGYSAAGQSRANVLTF | . | TRBJ2-6 | . | TRBV12-5
TGTGCCAGCAGCCAGGGTCCTCTCGGGGGGAATGGCTACACCTTC | CASSQGPLGGNGYTF | few | TRBJ1-2 | . | TRBV14
TGTGCCAGCAGCTTACTAGGGACTAGCGGGAGACCCGGGGAGCTGTTTTTT | CASSLLGTSGRPGELFF | . | TRBJ2-2 | TRBD2 | TRBV7-3
TGTGCCAGCAGCCGGGGACAGGGGGCTAATGAGCAGTTCTTC | CASSRGQGANEQFF | . | TRBJ2-1 | TRBD1 | TRBV6-6
TGTGCCACCAGCACCCTCCTTGGGACAGGGGGAGATGAGCAGTTCTTC | CATSTLLGTGGDEQFF | . | TRBJ2-1 | TRBD1 | TRBV15
TGTGCCAGCAGTTCGGACTGGAGCTCCTACAATGAGCAGTTCTTC | CASSSDWSSYNEQFF | . | TRBJ2-1 | . | TRBV27
TGTGCCAGCATGGGGGTAGACCTCCAGTTCTTC | CASMGVDLQFF | . | TRBJ2-1 | . | TRBV28
TGCGCCTCGTCCGCGGAGCCGGTGAGCAATCAGCCCCAGCATTTT | CASSAEPVSNQPQHF | . | TRBJ1-5 | . | TRBV5-1
TGTGCCAGCAGCTTGGAGATAGTCTATGGCTACACCTTC | CASSLEIVYGYTF | . | TRBJ1-2 | . | TRBV5-5
TGTGCCAGCAAAAAAACCGCAGGGTCGGGGGCCAACGTCCTGACTTTC | CASKKTAGSGANVLTF | . | TRBJ2-6 | . | TRBV11-2
TGTGCCAGCAGCGTAGATGTGAGAGGGCCTGAGCAGTTCTTC | CASSVDVRGPEQFF | few | TRBJ2-1 | . | TRBV9
TGTGCCAGTAGTTTTGACACAGAGAATCAGCCCCAGCATTTT | CASSFDTENQPQHF | few | TRBJ1-5 | . | TRBV19
TGTGCCAGCAGTGACGTAGGGACGGATTATGGCTACACCTTC | CASSDVGTDYGYTF | . | TRBJ1-2 | . | TRBV6-1
TGTGCCAGCAGTTTCGGGCGGACAGTCACCGGGGAGCTGTTTTTT | CASSFGRTVTGELFF | few | TRBJ2-2 | . | TRBV6-5
TGTGCCTGGTCTGAATATTATAATTCACCCCTCCACTTT | CAWSEYYNSPLHF | . | TRBJ1-6 | . | TRBV30